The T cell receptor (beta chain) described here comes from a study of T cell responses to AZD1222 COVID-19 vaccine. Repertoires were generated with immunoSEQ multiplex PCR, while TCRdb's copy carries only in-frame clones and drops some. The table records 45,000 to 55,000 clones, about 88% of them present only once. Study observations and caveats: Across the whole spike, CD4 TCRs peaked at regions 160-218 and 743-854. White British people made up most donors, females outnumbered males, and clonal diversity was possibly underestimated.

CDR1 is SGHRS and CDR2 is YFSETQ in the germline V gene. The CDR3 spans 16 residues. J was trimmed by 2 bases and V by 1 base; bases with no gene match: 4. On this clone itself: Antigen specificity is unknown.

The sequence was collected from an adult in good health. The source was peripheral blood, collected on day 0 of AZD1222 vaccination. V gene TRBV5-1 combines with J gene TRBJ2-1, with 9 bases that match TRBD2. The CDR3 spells CASSLSLAGTYNEQFF. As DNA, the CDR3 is TGCGCCAGCAGCTTGAGCCTAGCGGGGACCTACAATGAGCAGTTCTTC.